This T cell receptor (beta chain) was recovered during a study of shared clonotypes between healthy human individuals. Researchers divided each subset's genomic DNA evenly across several immunoSEQ plates. Here immunoSEQ multiplex PCR was the method, and the copy in TCRdb shows in-frame clones only, minus some. The data contain fewer than 650,000 clones, around three quarters of them singletons. General study results and limits: An anticipated effect of sequencing depth on clonotype sharing among donors was recognized. Sampling covered nothing but blood. Tissue TCR repertoires likely differ from those found in blood.

The study drew all its donors from Caucasian adults living in Nashville, Tennessee. In germline, CDR1 is LNHDA, CDR2 SQIVND (reference sequence). V gave up 4 bases and J gave up 5 bases; unmatched junction bases: 4. CDR3 length: 14 residues. Comment on this clone: No antigen is known for it.

This TCR was sampled from a woman aged 40 to 50 in good health. Some clones in this sample may be carry-over from other donors' samples. J is TRBJ1-5 and V is TRBV19, with 8 bases lining up with TRBD1. Sequences were obtained from PBMCs. CDR3 in DNA: TGTGCCAGTAGTACTACAGGGGGAGATCAGCCCCAGCATTTT. Translating it yields CASSTTGGDQPQHF.